This T cell receptor (beta chain) was captured in a study of technical replicates of blood from a few donors. Measured with immunoSEQ multiplex PCR; TCRdb has only the in-frame clones, and not every one. The sample contains approximately 75,000 clones, 97% of which appear only once. Trimming at V came to 1 base and at J to 0 bases, leaving 17 bases not matched to a gene. The CDR3 sequence is 22 residues long. CDR1 and CDR2 (germline): LNHNV, YYDKDF (reference sequence). The sample was T cells isolated from PBMCs. This receptor was identified in a human donor in good health. V gene TRBV15 combines with J gene TRBJ2-7; 14 nucleotides align to TRBD2. The CDR3 reads CATSRGLPGLAGGTISSYEQYF. CDR3 DNA: TGTGCCACCAGCAGAGGACTCCCTGGACTAGCGGGAGGAACGATTAGCTCCTACGAGCAGTACTTC.